A single T cell receptor beta chain is shown here with its context. Its antigen is still unknown. This sample is drawn from a study of cytomegalovirus exposure and HLA in healthy donors. Overall study findings and caveats: Reportedly, diagnosis of cytomegalovirus status by the classifier showed high specificity and sensitivity.

The PCR ran on 60 Vbeta and 13 Jbeta primers. This table comes from immunoSEQ multiplex PCR, and its TCRdb copy is limited to in-frame clones, with some not included. The sample lists approximately 120,000 clones; 60% to 85% were seen once. Sample: PBMCs. The TCR originated in a woman in her thirties or forties in good health and CMV-seronegative.

The DNA for the CDR3 is TGTGCCAGCAGTAGATTCGAGCGGACTGAAGCTTTCTTT. Amino acids: CASSRFERTEAFF. The V call is TRBV7-2, the J call TRBJ1-1; D not certain. The CDR3 length is 13 residues. Trimming cost V 6 bases and J 5 bases, with 13 bases left between them. Germline lookup yields CDR1 SGHTA and CDR2 FQGNSA.